This TCR beta chain was documented in a study of radiotherapy plus CTLA-4 blockade in lung cancer. The overall study: Overall, approximately 18% of patients showed an objective response, while 25% to 40% attained disease control.

Only in-frame clones appear in the TCRdb table, and some are missing; sequencing was by immunoSEQ multiplex PCR. The sample records 45,000 to 60,000 clones, roughly 80% being singletons. There are 13 residues in the CDR3. Germline CDR1 reads SQVTM; CDR2 reads ANQGSEA. V gave up 7 bases and J gave up 7 bases, with 19 bases separating them. This clone was seen only a few times. The sequence was obtained from a human donor with non-small cell lung cancer who had a complete response to radiotherapy plus ipilimumab. The sample consisted of peripheral blood, taken from a patient treated with radiotherapy plus ipilimumab. This chain connects TRBV29-1 to TRBJ1-2; no definite D call. Written as DNA, the CDR3 is TGCAGCGAACAAACATCAACCTTATCTGGCTACACCTTC. Encoded protein: CSEQTSTLSGYTF.